This T cell receptor beta chain was retrieved from a study of blood T cell repertoires in COVID-19. In the study overall: Samples representing acute and convalescent COVID-19 were sourced from the United States, Italy and Spain.

Participants were aged about 18 to 89 years from more than 20 US areas. In assigning cohorts, the study relied on participant-reported clinical history. No more than 2 weeks before study entry, exposed participants had met a case of COVID-19. V shed 6 bases and J shed 8 bases, with 17 bases lying between them. CDR3 size: 14 residues. Germline V gene data show CDR1 as MNHEY and CDR2 as SVGAGI. Clones were sequenced by immunoSEQ multiplex PCR, and TCRdb holds only the in-frame ones, with some missing. The sample holds 250,000 to 300,000 clones, roughly 86% seen once. The chain couples TRBV6-5 to TRBJ2-4, with D possibly being TRBD1 (6 bases). Input material: PBMCs or T cells enriched from blood (not recorded which). The receptor comes from a woman aged 45-65 years who had been exposed to COVID-19. CDR3: CASRYTGRVDIQYF. DNA of the CDR3: TGTGCCAGCAGATATACAGGGCGGGTCGACATTCAGTACTTC.